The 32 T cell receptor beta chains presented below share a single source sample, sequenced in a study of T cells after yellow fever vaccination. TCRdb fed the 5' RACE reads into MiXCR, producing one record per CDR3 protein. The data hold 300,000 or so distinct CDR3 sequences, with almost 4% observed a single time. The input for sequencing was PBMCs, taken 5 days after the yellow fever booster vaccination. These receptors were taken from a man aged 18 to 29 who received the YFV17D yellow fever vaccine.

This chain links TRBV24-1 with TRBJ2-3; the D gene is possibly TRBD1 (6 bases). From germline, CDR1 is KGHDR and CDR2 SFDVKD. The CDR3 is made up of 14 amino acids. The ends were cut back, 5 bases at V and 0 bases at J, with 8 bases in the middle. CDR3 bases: TGTGCCACCAGTGTTGGGGGCAGCACAGATACGCAGTATTTT. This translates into CATSVGGSTDTQYF.

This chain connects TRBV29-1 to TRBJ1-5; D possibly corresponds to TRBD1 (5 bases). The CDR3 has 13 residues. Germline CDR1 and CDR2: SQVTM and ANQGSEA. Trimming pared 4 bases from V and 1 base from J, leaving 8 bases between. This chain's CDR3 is CSVVQDSNQPQHF. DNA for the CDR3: TGCAGCGTTGTACAGGACAGCAATCAGCCCCAGCATTTT.

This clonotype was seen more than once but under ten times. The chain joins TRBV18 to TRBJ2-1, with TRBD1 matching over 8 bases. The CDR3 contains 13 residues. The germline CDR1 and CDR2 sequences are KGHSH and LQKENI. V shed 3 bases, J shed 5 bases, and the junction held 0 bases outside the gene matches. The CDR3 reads CASSPGQDNEQFF. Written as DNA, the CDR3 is TGTGCCAGCTCACCGGGACAGGACAATGAGCAGTTCTTC.

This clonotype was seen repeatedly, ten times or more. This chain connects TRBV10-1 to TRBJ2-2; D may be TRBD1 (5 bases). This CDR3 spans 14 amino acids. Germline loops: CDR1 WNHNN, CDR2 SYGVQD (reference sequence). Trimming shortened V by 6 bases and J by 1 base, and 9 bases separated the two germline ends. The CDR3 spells CASRFGQNTGELFF. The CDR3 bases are TGCGCCAGCAGATTTGGACAGAACACCGGGGAGCTGTTTTTT.

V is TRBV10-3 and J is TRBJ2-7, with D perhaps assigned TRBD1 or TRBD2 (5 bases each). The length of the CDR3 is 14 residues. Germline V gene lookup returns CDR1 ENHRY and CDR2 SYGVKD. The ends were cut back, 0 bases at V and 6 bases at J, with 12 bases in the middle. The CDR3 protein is CAISESGPRAEQYV. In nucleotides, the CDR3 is TGTGCCATCAGTGAGTCGGGACCGAGGGCCGAGCAGTACGTC.

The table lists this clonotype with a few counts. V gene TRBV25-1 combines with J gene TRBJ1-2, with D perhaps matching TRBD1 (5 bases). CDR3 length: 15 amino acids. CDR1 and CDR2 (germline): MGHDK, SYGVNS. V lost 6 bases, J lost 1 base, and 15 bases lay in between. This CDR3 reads CASSAGDGINYGYTF. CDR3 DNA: TGTGCCAGCAGCGCCGGGGACGGAATTAACTATGGCTACACCTTC.

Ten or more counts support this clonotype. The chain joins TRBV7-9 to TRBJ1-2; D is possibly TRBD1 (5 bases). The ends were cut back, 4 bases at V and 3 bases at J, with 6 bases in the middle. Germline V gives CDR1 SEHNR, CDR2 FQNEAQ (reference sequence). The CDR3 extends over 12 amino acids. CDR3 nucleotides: TGTGCCAGCAGCTCGACAGACTATGGCTACACCTTC. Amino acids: CASSSTDYGYTF.

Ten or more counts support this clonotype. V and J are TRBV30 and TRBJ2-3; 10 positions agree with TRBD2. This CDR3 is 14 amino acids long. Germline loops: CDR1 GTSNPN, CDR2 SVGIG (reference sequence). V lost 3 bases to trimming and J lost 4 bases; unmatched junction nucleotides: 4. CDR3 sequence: CAWRAGGDADTQYF. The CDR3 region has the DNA TGTGCCTGGAGAGCGGGGGGGGATGCAGATACGCAGTATTTT.

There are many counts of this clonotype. CDR3 sequence: CASSPTGGLSVAGELFF. CDR3 coding DNA: TGTGCCAGCAGCCCGACAGGGGGCCTATCCGTGGCCGGGGAGCTGTTTTTT. The gene calls are TRBV28 and TRBJ2-2; 10 bases match TRBD1. Trimming took 6 bases from V and 6 from J; bases not matched to a gene: 13. The CDR3 is 17 amino acids. The germline V gene has CDR1 MDHEN and CDR2 SYDVKM. Using reference TRBV28 and TRBJ2-2 for the parts outside the CDR3, the full variable domain is DVKVTQSSRYLVKRTGEKVFLECVQDMDHENMFWYRQDPGLGLRLIYFSYDVKMKEKGDIPEGYSVSREKKERFSLILESASTNQTSMYLCASSPTGGLSVAGELFFGEGSRLTVL.

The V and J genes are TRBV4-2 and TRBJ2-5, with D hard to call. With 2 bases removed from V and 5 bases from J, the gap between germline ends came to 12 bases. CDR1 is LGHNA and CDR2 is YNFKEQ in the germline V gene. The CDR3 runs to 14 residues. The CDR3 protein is CASSQLGLGETQYF. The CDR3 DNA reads TGTGCCAGCAGCCAACTGGGCCTGGGGGAGACCCAGTACTTC.

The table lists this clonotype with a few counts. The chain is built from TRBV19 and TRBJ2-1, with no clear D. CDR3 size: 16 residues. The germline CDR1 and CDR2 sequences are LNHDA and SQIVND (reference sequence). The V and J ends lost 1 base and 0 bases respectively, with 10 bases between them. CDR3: CASSIVARSSYNEQFF. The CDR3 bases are TGTGCCAGTAGTATAGTCGCTAGAAGCTCCTACAATGAGCAGTTCTTC. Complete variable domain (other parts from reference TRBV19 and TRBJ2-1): DGGITQSPKYLFRKEGQNVTLSCEQNLNHDAMYWYRQDPGQGLRLIYYSQIVNDFQKGDIAEGYSVSREKKESFPLTVTSAQKNPTAFYLCASSIVARSSYNEQFFGPGTRLTVL.

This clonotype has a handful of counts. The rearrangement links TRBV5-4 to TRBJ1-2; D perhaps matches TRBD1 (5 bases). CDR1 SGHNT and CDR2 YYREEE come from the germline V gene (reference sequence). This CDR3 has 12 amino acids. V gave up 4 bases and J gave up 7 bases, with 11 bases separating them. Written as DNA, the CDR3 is TGTGCCAGCAGCCTCGATCAGGGTGGCTACACCTTC. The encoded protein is CASSLDQGGYTF. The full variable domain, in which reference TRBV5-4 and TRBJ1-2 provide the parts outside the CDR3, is ETGVTQSPTHLIKTRGQQVTLRCSSQSGHNTVSWYQQALGQGPQFIFQYYREEENGRGNFPPRFSGLQFPNYSSELNVNALELDDSALYLCASSLDQGGYTFGSGTRLTVV.

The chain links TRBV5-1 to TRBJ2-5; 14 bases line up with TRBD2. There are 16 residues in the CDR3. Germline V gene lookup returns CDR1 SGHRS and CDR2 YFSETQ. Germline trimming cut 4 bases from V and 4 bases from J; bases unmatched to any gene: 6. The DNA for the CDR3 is TGCGCCAGCAGCCCTCCCGGACTAGCGGGAGGAGAGACCCAGTACTTC. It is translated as CASSPPGLAGGETQYF.

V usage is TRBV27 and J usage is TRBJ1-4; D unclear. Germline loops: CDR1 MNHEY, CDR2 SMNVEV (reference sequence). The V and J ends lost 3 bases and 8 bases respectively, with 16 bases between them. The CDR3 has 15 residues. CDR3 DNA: TGTGCCAGCAGTTTGCCCCAGGCGCAGTACGAAAAACTGTTTTTT. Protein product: CASSLPQAQYEKLFF.

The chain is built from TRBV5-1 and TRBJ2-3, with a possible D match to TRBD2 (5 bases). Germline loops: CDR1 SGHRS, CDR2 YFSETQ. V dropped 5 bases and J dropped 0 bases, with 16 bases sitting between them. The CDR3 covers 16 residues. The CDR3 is CASRLGPGRSTDTQYF. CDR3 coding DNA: TGCGCCAGCAGGCTGGGCCCTGGGAGAAGCACAGATACGCAGTATTTT.

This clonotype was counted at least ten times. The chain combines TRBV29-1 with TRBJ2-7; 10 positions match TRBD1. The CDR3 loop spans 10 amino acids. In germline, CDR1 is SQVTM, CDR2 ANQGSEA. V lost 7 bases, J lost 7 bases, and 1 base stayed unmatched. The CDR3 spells CSEGQGEQYV. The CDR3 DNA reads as TGCAGCGAGGGACAGGGGGAGCAGTACGTC.

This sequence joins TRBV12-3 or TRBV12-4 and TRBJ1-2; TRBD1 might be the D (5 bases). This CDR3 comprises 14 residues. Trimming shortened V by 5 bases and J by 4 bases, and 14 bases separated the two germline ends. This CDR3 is CASSTSGFFYGYTF. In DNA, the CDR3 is TGTGCCAGCAGTACATCAGGGTTTTTCTATGGCTACACCTTC.

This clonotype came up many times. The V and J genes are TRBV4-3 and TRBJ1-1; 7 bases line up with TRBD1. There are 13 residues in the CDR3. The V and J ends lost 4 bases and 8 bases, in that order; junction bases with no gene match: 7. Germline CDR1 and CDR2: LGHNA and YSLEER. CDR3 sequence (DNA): TGCGCCAGCAGCCGGAGACCAGGGGGGGAAGCTTTCTTT. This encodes CASSRRPGGEAFF.

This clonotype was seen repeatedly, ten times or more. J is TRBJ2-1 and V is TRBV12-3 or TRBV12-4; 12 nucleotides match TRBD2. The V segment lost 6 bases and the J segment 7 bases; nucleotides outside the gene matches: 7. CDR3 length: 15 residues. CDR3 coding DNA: TGTGCCAGCAGGAAACTAGCGGGGGGCCGAAATGAGCAGTTCTTC. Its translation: CASRKLAGGRNEQFF.

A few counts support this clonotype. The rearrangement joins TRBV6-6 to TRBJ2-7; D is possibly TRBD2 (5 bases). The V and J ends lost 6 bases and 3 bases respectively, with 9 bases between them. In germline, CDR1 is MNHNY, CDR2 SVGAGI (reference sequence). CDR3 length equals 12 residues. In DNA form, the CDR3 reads TGTGCCAGCAGAGACTATTACTACGAGCAGTACTTC. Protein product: CASRDYYYEQYF.

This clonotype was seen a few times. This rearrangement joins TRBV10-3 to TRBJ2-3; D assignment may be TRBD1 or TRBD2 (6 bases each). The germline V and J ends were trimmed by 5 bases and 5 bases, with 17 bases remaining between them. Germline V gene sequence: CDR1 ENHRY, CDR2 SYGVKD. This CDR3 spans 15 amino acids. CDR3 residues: CAISPGGPGRDTQYF. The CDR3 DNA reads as TGTGCCATCAGTCCCGGGGGCCCCGGCAGAGATACGCAGTATTTT.

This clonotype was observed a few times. Written as DNA, the CDR3 is TGCGCCAGCAGCCAAGCGGGGGAAAAACTGTTTTTT. As protein: CASSQAGEKLFF. V usage is TRBV4-3 and J usage is TRBJ1-4; the D is unclear. Trimming stripped 1 base from V and 8 bases from J, with 5 bases between. The germline V gene has CDR1 LGHNA and CDR2 YSLEER. The CDR3 loop spans 12 amino acids.

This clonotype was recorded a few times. CDR3 protein: CSADTRASGGSSYNEQFF. The DNA for the CDR3 is TGCAGTGCTGACACACGGGCTAGCGGGGGTTCTTCCTACAATGAGCAGTTCTTC. The genes are TRBV20-1 and TRBJ2-1, with 10 positions matching TRBD2. The CDR3 loop spans 18 amino acids. From germline, CDR1 is DFQATT and CDR2 SNEGSKA (reference sequence). With 5 bases clipped from V and 1 base from J, the junction kept 14 bases outside the gene matches.

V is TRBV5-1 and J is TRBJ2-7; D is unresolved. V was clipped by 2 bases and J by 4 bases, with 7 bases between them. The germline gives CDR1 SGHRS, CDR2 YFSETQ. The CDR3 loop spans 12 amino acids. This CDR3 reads CASSFDPYEQYF. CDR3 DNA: TGCGCCAGCAGCTTCGATCCTTACGAGCAGTACTTC.

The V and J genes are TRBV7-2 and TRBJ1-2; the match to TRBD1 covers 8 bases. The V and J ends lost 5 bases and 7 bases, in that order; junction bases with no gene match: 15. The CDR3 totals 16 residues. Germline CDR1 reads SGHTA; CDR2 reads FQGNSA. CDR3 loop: CASSTRAPQGAGGYTF. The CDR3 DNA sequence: TGTGCCAGCAGCACGAGGGCGCCCCAGGGGGCGGGTGGCTACACCTTC.

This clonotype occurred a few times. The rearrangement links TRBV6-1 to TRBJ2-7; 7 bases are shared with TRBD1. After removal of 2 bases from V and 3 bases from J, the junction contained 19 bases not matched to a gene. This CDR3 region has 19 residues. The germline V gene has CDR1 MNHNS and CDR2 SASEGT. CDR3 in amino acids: CASSEMGGFIGTVVYEQYV. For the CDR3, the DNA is TGTGCCAGCAGTGAAATGGGTGGGTTCATAGGGACAGTCGTCTACGAGCAGTACGTC.

CDR3 in DNA: TGTGCCAGCAGATTGGGCAGGGGTAAGAACACTGAAGCTTTCTTT. It is translated as CASRLGRGKNTEAFF. This chain uses TRBV6-1 with TRBJ1-1; D perhaps matches TRBD1 (6 bases). V lost 6 bases and J 1 base, leaving 15 bases between the germline ends. The CDR3 loop spans 15 amino acids. CDR1 and CDR2 from the germline V gene are MNHNS and SASEGT.

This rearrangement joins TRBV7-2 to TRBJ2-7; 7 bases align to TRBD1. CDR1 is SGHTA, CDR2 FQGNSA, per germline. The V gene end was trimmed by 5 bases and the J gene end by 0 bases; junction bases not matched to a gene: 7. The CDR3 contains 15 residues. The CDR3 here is CASSEGQRSSYEQYV. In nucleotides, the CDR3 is TGTGCCAGCAGCGAGGGACAGAGGAGCTCCTACGAGCAGTACGTC.

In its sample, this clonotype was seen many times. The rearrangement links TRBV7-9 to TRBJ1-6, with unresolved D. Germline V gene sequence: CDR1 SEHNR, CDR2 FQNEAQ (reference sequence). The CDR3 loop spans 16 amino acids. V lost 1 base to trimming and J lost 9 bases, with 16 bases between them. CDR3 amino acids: CASSLGIGSSASPLHF. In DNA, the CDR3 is TGTGCCAGCAGCTTAGGAATAGGGTCGTCAGCTTCACCCCTCCACTTT.

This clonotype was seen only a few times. CDR3 nucleotide sequence: TGTGCCAGCTCACCCGTGGCGGGGGCGTATGGCTACACCTTC. This translates into CASSPVAGAYGYTF. The V and J genes are TRBV18 and TRBJ1-2; tentative D call: TRBD1 (6 bases). Between the trimmed V and J ends, which lost 3 bases and 5 bases, there was a span of 13 bases. CDR3 length: 14 residues. Germline V gene sequence: CDR1 KGHSH, CDR2 LQKENI. Variable domain in full (rest from reference TRBV18 and TRBJ1-2): NAGVMQNPRHLVRRRGQEARLRCSPMKGHSHVYWYRQLPEEGLKFMVYLQKENIIDESGMPKERFSAEFPKEGPSILRIQQVVRGDSAAYFCASSPVAGAYGYTFGSGTRLTVV.

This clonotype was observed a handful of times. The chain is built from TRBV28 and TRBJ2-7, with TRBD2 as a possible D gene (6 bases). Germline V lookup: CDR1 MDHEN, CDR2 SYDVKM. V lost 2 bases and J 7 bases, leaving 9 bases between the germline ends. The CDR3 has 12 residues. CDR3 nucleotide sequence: TGTGCCAGCAGTTTAACGGGAGCTGAGCAGTACGTC. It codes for CASSLTGAEQYV.

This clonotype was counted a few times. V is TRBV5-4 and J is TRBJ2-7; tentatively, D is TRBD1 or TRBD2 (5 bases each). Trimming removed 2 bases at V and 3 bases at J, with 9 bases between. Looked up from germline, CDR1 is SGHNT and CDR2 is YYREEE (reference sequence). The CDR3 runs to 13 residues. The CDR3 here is CASSFKGSYEQYV. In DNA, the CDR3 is TGTGCCAGCAGCTTTAAGGGGAGCTACGAGCAGTACGTC.